Reported below is one T cell receptor beta chain. Its antigen is unidentified. This record belongs to a study of T cell repertoires in cytomegalovirus infection. Study at large: Selection of CMV epitopes for the study included recently identified HLA-C-restricted and well-studied HLA-B-restricted ones. The public TCR beta signatures pointed to both CMV infection and matching HLA type. Study results and caveats: Clonotypes of TCR beta that were HLA-C-restricted and CMV-specific dominated the ex vivo response. Of the TCR beta families, the public ones yielded a cumulative frequency that identified carriers of CMV plus the relevant HLA.

The length of the CDR3 is 13 residues. Germline values: CDR1 LNHNV, CDR2 YYDKDF (reference sequence). V lost 8 bases, J lost 6 bases, and 15 bases lay in between. One entry per CDR3 protein, called by TCRdb with MiXCR from the reads. The sample carries 640,000 or so distinct CDR3 sequences, roughly 30% recorded once. The origin of this receptor is a human donor in good health (CMV status not recorded). Some clones in this sample may be carry-over from other donors' samples. The V gene is TRBV15, the J gene TRBJ2-3, with TRBD1 as a possible D gene (5 bases). The specimen was cultured PBMCs, collected from culture after CMV antigen stimulation. As DNA, the CDR3 is TGTGCCACCTCCCTCCCACAGGCGGATACGCAGTATTTT. Its protein is CATSLPQADTQYF.